The clone carrying this T cell receptor (beta chain) has a single count. The data originate from a study of OX40 agonist ivuxolimab in advanced cancers. Using immunoSEQ multiplex PCR, the repertoire was profiled, and TCRdb retains in-frame clones only, with some absent. The data hold about 77,000 clones, with nearly 90% observed a single time. V was pared by 3 bases and J by 4 bases, with 7 bases between. Germline lookup yields CDR1 SGHVS and CDR2 FQNEAQ. The CDR3 runs 12 residues. The clonotype comes from an adult with an advanced solid tumor such as melanoma, head and neck, liver or kidney cancer. The chain carries TRBV7-8 and TRBJ2-7, with D uncertain. The sequencing here drew on CD4+ or CD8+ T cells sorted from blood, taken in a trial of the OX40 agonist ivuxolimab. For the CDR3, the DNA is TGTGCCAGCAGCTTCCTACAGTACGAGCAGTACTTC. It specifies CASSFLQYEQYF.